This T cell receptor beta chain was retrieved from a study of cytomegalovirus exposure and HLA in healthy donors. Study at large: The Caucasian-associated ancestry cluster held roughly 84% of 398 genotyped donors. Findings of the study overall: On later analysis, the bulk of CMV-associated TCR beta chains appeared to be HLA-restricted. Highly shared sequence variants in one cluster were likely a sequencing artifact.

CDR3 length: 13 residues. Per germline, CDR1 SGHDT and CDR2 YYEEEE. V was cut by 2 bases and J by 2 bases, with 8 bases left in between. In regard to this clone: Antigen: not known.

The donors were healthy bone marrow donors. Primers: 60 Vbeta forward and 13 Jbeta reverse. Repertoires were generated with immunoSEQ multiplex PCR, while TCRdb's copy carries only in-frame clones and drops some. The sample shows 100,000 to 150,000 clones, 81% of them seen only once. Input material: PBMCs. The receptor was derived from a man aged 18-30 years in good health and CMV-seropositive. This rearrangement joins TRBV5-6 to TRBJ2-7; maybe TRBD2 (6 bases). This CDR3 is CASSFRETYEQYF. DNA for the CDR3: TGTGCCAGCAGCTTCCGGGAGACCTACGAGCAGTACTTC.